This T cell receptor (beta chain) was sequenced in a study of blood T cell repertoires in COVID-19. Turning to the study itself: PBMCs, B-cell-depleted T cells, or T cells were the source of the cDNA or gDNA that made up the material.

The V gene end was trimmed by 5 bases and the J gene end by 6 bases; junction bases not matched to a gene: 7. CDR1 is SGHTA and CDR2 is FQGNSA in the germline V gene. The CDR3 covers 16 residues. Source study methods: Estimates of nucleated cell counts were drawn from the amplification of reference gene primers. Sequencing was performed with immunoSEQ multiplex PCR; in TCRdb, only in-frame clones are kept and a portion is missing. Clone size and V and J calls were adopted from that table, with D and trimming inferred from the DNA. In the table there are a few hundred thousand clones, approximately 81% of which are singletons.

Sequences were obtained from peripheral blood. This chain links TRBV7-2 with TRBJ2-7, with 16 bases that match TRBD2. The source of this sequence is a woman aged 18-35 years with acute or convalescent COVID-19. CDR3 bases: TGTGCCAGCAGCCCGCCCGGGACTAGCGGGAGGGGCGAGCAGTACTTC. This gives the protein CASSPPGTSGRGEQYF.